What follows is one TCR beta chain and its context. 60 Vbeta and 13 Jbeta primers were used in PCR. The assay was immunoSEQ multiplex PCR, and TCRdb's table has in-frame clones only and misses some. Among approximately 38,000 clones listed, 66% were seen once. This entry comes from a study of cytomegalovirus exposure and HLA in healthy donors. The V gene lost 3 bases and the J gene lost 4 bases, with 13 bases spanning the gap. This CDR3 has 14 amino acids. The V gene's germline CDR1 is SNHLY and CDR2 FYNNEI. The sample comprised PBMCs. This sequence originates from a man aged 50-60 years in good health and CMV-seropositive. The chain couples TRBV2 to TRBJ2-7; D gene ambiguous. The CDR3 is CASSDSGSRYEQYF. CDR3 nucleotides: TGTGCCAGCAGTGATTCCGGGTCTCGGTACGAGCAGTACTTC.